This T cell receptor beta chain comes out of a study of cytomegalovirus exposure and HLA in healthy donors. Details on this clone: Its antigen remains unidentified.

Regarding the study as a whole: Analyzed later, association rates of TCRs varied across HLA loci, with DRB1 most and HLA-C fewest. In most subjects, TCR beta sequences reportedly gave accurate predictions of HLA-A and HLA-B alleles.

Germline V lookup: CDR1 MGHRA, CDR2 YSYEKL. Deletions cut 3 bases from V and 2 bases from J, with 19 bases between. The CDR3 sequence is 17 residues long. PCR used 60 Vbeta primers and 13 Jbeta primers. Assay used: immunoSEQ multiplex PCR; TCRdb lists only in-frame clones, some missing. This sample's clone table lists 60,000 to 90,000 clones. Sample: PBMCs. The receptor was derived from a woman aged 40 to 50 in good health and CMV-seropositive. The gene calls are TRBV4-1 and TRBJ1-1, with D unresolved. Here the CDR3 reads CASSHGLVGSLNTEAFF. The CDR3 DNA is TGCGCCAGCAGCCATGGACTGGTGGGGAGCCTAAACACTGAAGCTTTCTTT.